The source of this T cell receptor beta chain is a study of CXCR3-negative and CXCR3-positive naive CD8 T cells. General study results and limits: Naive cells positive for CXCR3 carried more hydrophobic TRB CDR3s than CXCR3-negative ones.

cDNA libraries for TRB were generated by 5' RACE incorporating UMI labels. TCRdb reworked the 5' RACE reads into one entry per CDR3 protein, no DNA. The sample totals roughly 86,000 distinct CDR3 sequences. A remark on this clonotype: Antigen specificity is unknown.

In germline, CDR1 is SGHAT, CDR2 FQNNGV. The CDR3 spans 13 residues. The sequenced sample was naive CXCR3- CD8+ T cells from blood. The subset here: CD45RO-CCR7+CD27+CD95- naive CD8+ T cells lacking CXCR3 (TNR3-). This chain links TRBV11-2 with TRBJ2-5. The TCR originated in a human donor in good health. Some clones in this sample may be carry-over from other donors' samples. The CDR3 protein is CASSPQAQETQYF.